The clone carrying this T cell receptor beta chain has only one observation. Its antigen is not identified. The CDR3 covers 15 residues. V trimming: 1 base; J trimming: 8 bases; junction bases outside the gene matches: 6. Germline values: CDR1 SGHRS, CDR2 YFSETQ. The data were taken from a study of blood T cells in healthy people across ages. Study-wide points: Diversity estimated from one million T cells was considered an underestimate. Naive CD4+ cell counts and diversity both ran higher in long-lived than in aged donors. Roughly linear declines in TCR beta diversity per million T cells occurred with age.

The second PCR ran 7 to 11 cycles with a sample-barcoded 5' primer and J-beta primers. Unique molecular identifiers of 12 random nucleotides labeled each cDNA. Via MiXCR, TCRdb re-called the 5' RACE reads, giving one row per CDR3 protein. The sample includes roughly 800,000 distinct CDR3 sequences, about 62% of them seen just once. The receptor was isolated from a man aged 30 to 45 in good health. V and J are TRBV5-1 and TRBJ2-2; 9 bases fit TRBD2. Material for sequencing was blood. As DNA, the CDR3 is TGCGCCAGCAGCTTGTCTAGCGGGATGTCTGGGGAGCTGTTTTTT. Protein product: CASSLSSGMSGELFF.